Shown below are 7 T cell receptor beta chains from a single sample sequenced in a study of post-analysis software for immune sequencing data. Whole-study findings and limits: Controls had lower frequencies than patients of about 5 TRBV segments, which included TRBV5-6, TRBV5-1 and TRBV20-1.

TCR beta cDNA libraries included unique molecular identifiers. MiXCR was run by TCRdb on the PCR reads, yielding one entry per CDR3 protein. The sample has hundreds of thousands of distinct CDR3 sequences, just under 30% seen once; the top ten hold roughly 0.54%. The antigens these receptors bind are not known. The sequenced material came from blood. Source of these receptors: a girl under 18 with multiple sclerosis.

The chain carries TRBV5-4 and TRBJ1-2; D ambiguous. The germline gives CDR1 SGHNT, CDR2 YYREEE (reference sequence). This CDR3 contains 15 residues. Trimming cost V 4 bases and J 5 bases, with 18 bases left between them. The CDR3 nucleotides are TGTGCCAGCAGCCCCACTCGGGCCGGCGCTTATGGCTACACCTTC. Amino acids: CASSPTRAGAYGYTF. The full variable domain, rest sourced from reference TRBV5-4 and TRBJ1-2, is ETGVTQSPTHLIKTRGQQVTLRCSSQSGHNTVSWYQQALGQGPQFIFQYYREEENGRGNFPPRFSGLQFPNYSSELNVNALELDDSALYLCASSPTRAGAYGYTFGSGTRLTVV.

This clonotype has just one count. Because the CDR3 is missing its conserved closing phenylalanine or tryptophan, this is likely a read error. V gene TRBV20-1 combines with J gene TRBJ2-4, with 7 bases lining up with TRBD1. The DNA end is more similar to TRBJ2-7, so the J call may be wrong. Germline values: CDR1 DFQATT, CDR2 SNEGSKA (reference sequence). The CDR3 is 13 residues long. In DNA, the CDR3 is TGCAGTGCGACCCGGGACAGCTACTACGAGCAGTACTGC. It yields the protein CSATRDSYYEQYC.

V and J are TRBV25-1 and TRBJ2-1; TRBD1 or TRBD2 may be the D gene (5 bases each). The V gene lost 8 bases and the J gene lost 10 bases, with 18 bases spanning the gap. CDR3 length equals 13 residues. The germline V gene encodes CDR1 MGHDK and CDR2 SYGVNS. In nucleotides, the CDR3 is TGTGCCAGCGGCCGGGGACCCGGTGGGGAGCAGTTCTTC. Translated, it gives CASGRGPGGEQFF.

The chain is built from TRBV24-1 and TRBJ2-5; 14 nucleotides agree with TRBD2. The V gene's germline CDR1 is KGHDR and CDR2 SFDVKD. V shed 9 bases and J 5 bases; nucleotides not matched to a gene: 10. This CDR3 has 16 residues. The CDR3 DNA reads as TGTGCCACCGCAGACACGGGACTAGCGGGAGCCGAGACCCAGTACTTC. This translates into CATADTGLAGAETQYF.

A few counts support this clonotype. V is TRBV28 and J is TRBJ2-7, with 9 nucleotides matching TRBD1. J was trimmed by 4 bases and V by 5 bases; bases with no gene match: 9. Germline lookup yields CDR1 MDHEN and CDR2 SYDVKM. The CDR3 spans 15 residues. CDR3 coding DNA: TGTGCCAGCAGTCCTCCGGGACAGGGCCCTTACGAGCAGTACTTC. This encodes CASSPPGQGPYEQYF.

The rearrangement links TRBV2 to TRBJ2-7, with D possibly matching TRBD2 (6 bases). Trimming cost V 1 base and J 7 bases, with 14 bases left between them. The germline V gene has CDR1 SNHLY and CDR2 FYNNEI. The CDR3 covers 14 residues. The CDR3 DNA sequence: TGTGCCAGCAGTGAAGTCCCGGGGAGGAGTGAGCAGTACTTC. Amino acids: CASSEVPGRSEQYF.

The chain recombines TRBV7-8 with TRBJ1-4; 7 positions agree with TRBD1. Trimming at V came to 5 bases and at J to 2 bases, leaving 8 bases not matched to a gene. Germline V lookup: CDR1 SGHVS, CDR2 FQNEAQ. The CDR3 consists of 16 residues. The CDR3 loop reads CASSQLPGQTNEKLFF. In DNA form, the CDR3 reads TGTGCCAGCAGCCAACTTCCGGGACAGACTAATGAAAAACTGTTTTTT.